This T cell receptor beta chain came from a study of esophageal squamous cell carcinoma under preoperative chemotherapy. About the research overall: Samples included peripheral blood T cells as well as tumor-infiltrating lymphocytes.

One entry per CDR3 protein results from TCRdb running MiXCR on the PCR reads. The sample holds roughly 10,000 distinct CDR3 sequences, more than 60% seen once. For this clonotype: The target antigen is unknown. Since a much larger clone is just one base distant, this may be a read error.

Documented time point: after preoperative PTX-NDP chemotherapy. Germline V gene sequence: CDR1 MNHNS, CDR2 SASEGT. The length of the CDR3 is 16 residues. Overall study findings and caveats: After treatment, tumor-infiltrating lymphocytes seemed to come partly from incoming peripheral T cells, not only local changes. After paclitaxel-nedaplatin, abundant clones were more likely to contract than amplify.

This TCR was recovered from a human donor with esophageal squamous cell carcinoma. The donor label of this sample is uncertain. The specimen was obtained from a patient given preoperative chemotherapy. This chain uses TRBV6-1 with TRBJ2-3; D call uncertain. CDR3 nucleotides: TGTGCCAGCAGGGGATTTTGGGGAAGCTACACAGAGACGCAGTATTTT. Its protein is CASRGFWGSYTETQYF.